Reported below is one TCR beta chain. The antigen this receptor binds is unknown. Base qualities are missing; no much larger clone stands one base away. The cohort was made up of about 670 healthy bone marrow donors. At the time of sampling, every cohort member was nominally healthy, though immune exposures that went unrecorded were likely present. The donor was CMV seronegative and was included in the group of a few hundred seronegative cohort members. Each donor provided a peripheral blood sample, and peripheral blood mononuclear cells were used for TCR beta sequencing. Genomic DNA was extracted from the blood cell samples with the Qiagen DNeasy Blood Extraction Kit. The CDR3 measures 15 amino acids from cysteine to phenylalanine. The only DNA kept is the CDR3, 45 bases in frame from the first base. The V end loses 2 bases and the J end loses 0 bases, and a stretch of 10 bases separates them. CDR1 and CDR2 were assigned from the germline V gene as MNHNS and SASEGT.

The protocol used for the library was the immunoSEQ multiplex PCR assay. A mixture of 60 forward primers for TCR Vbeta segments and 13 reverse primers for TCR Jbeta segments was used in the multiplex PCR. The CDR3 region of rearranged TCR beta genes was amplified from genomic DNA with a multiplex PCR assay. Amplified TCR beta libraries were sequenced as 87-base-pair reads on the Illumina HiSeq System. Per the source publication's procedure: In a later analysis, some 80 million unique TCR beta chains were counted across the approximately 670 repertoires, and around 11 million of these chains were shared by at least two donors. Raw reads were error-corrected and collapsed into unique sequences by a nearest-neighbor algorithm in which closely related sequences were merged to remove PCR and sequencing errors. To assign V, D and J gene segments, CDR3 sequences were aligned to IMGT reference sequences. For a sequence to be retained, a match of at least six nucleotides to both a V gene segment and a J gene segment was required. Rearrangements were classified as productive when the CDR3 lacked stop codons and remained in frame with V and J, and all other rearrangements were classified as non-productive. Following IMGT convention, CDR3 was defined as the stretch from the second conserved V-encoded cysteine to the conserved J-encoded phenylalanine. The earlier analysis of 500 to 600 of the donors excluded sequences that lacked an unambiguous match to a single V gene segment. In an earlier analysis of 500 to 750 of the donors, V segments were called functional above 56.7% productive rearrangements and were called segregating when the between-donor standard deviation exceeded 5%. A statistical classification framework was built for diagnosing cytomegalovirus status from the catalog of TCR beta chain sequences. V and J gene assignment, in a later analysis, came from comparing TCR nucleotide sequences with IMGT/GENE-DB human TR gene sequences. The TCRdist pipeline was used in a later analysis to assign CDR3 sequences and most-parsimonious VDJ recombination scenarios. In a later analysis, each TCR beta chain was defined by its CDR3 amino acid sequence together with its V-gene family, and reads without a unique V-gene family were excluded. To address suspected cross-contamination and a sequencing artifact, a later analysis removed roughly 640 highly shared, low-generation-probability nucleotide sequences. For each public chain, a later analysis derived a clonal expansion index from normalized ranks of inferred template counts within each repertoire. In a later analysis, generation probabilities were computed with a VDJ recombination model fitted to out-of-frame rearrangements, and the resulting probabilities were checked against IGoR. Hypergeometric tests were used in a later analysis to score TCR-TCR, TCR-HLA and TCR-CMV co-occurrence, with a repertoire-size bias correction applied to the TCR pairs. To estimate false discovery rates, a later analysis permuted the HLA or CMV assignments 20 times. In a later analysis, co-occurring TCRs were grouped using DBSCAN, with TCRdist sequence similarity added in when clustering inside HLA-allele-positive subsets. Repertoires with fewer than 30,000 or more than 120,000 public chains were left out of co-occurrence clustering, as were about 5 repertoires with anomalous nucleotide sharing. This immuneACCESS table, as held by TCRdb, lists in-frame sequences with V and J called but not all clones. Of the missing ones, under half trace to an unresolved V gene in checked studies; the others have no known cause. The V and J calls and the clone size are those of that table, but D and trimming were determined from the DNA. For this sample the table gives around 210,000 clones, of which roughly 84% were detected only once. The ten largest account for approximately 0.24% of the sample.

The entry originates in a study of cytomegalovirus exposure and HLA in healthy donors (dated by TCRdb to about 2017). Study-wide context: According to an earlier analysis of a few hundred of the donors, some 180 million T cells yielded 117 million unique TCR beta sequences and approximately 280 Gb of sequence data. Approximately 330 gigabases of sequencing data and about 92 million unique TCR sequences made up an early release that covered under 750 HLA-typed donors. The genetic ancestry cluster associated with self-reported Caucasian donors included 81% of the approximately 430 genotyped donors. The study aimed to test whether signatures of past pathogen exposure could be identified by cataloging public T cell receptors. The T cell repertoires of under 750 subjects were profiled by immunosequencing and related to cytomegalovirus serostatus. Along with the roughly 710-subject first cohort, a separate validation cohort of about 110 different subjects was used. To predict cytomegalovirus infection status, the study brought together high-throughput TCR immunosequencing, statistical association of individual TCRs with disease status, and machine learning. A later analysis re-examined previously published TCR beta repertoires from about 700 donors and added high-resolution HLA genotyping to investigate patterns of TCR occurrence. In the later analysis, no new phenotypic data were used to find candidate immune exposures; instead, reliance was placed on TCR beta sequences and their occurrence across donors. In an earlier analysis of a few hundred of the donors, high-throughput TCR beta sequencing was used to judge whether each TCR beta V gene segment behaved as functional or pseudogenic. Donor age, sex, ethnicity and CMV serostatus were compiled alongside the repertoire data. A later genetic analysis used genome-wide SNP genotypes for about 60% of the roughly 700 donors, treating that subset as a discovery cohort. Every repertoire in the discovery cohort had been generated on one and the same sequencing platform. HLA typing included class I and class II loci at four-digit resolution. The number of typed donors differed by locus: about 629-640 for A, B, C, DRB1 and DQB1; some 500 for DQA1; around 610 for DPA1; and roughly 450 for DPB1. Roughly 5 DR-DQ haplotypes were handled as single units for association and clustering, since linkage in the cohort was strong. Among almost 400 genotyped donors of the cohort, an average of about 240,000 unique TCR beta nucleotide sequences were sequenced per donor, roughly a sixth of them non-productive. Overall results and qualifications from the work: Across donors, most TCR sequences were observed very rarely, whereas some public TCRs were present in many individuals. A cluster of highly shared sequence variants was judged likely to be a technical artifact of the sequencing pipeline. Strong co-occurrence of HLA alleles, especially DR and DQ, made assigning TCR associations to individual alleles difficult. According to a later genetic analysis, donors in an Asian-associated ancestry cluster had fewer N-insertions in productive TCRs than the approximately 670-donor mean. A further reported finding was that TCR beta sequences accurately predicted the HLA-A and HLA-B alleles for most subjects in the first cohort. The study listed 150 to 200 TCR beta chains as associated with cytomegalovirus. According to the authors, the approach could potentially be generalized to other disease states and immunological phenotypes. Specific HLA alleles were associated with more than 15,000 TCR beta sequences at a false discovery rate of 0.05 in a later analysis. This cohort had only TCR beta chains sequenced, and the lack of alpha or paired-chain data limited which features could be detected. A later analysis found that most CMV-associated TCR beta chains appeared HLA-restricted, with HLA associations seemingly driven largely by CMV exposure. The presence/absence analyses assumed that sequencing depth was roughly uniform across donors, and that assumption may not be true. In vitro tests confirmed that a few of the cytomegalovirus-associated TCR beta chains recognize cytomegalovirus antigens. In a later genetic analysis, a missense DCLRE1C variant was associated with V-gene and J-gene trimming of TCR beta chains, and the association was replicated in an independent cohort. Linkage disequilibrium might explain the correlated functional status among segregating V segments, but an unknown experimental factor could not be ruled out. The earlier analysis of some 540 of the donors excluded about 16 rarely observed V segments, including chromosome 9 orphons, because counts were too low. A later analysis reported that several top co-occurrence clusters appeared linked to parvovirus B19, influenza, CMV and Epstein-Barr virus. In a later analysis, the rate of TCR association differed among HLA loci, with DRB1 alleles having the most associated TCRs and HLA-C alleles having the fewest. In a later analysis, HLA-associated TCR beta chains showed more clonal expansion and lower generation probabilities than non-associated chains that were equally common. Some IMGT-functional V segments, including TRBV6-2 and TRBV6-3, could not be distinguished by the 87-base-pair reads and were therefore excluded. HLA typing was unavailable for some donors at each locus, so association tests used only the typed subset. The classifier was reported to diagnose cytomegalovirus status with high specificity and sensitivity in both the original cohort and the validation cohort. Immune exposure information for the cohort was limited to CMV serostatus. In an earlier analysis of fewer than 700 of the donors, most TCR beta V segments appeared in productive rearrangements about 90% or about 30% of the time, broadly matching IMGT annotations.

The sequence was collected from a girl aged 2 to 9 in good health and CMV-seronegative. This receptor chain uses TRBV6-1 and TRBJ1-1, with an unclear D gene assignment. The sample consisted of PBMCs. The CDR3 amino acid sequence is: CASSEILFMNTEAFF. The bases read TGTGCCAGCAGTGAAATTCTATTCATGAACACTGAAGCTTTCTTT.